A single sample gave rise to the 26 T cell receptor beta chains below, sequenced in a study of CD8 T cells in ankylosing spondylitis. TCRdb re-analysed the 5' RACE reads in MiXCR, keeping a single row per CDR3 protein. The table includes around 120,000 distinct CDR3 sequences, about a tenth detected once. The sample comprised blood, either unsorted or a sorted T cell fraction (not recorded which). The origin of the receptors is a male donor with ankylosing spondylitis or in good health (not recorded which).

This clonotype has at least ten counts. The DNA for the CDR3 is TGTGCCAGCAGTTTAGAGGGGTACACCGGGGAGCTGTTTTTT. This sequence encodes CASSLEGYTGELFF. The V call is TRBV12-3 or TRBV12-4, the J call TRBJ2-2; D is possibly TRBD1 (5 bases). V lost 1 base, J lost 3 bases, and 6 bases lay in between. The CDR3 is 14 residues long.

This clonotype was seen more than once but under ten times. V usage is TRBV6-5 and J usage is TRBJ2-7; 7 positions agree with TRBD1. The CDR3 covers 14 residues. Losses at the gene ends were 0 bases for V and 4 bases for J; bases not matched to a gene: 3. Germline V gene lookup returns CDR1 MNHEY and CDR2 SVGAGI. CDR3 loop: CASSYSRGLYEQYF. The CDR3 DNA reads TGTGCCAGCAGTTACTCGAGGGGGCTTTACGAGCAGTACTTC.

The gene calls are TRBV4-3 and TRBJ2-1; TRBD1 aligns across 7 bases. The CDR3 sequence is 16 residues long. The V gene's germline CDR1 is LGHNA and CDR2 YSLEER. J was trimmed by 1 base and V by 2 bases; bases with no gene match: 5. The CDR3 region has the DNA TGCGCCAGCAGCCAAACACAGGGGCGTTCCTACAATGAGCAGTTCTTC. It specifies CASSQTQGRSYNEQFF.

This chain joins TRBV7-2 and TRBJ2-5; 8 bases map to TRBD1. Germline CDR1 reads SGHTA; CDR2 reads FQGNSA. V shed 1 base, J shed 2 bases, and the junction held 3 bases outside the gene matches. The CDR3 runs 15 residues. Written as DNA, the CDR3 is TGTGCCAGCAGCTTAGGGACAGGGCAACAAGAGACCCAGTACTTC. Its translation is CASSLGTGQQETQYF.

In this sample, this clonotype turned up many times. The CDR3 sequence: CASSGPTSGVYNEQFF. CDR3 DNA sequence: TGTGCCAGCAGCGGCCCTACTAGCGGGGTGTACAATGAGCAGTTCTTC. The chain joins TRBV12-3 or TRBV12-4 to TRBJ2-1; 10 bases are a match to TRBD2. The CDR3 sequence is 16 residues long. Trimming took 6 bases from V and 4 from J; bases not matched to a gene: 9.

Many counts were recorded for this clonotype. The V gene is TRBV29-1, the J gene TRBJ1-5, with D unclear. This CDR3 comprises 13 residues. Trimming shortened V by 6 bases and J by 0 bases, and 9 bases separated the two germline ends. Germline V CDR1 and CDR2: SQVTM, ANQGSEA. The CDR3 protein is CSVEINSNQPQHF. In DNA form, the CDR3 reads TGCAGCGTCGAAATCAATAGCAATCAGCCCCAGCATTTT.

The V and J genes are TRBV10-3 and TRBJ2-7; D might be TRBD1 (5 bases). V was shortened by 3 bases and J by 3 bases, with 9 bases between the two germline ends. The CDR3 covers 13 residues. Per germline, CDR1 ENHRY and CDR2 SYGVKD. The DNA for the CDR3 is TGTGCCATCAGTGATCGCCAGGGCTACGAGCAGTACTTC. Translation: CAISDRQGYEQYF.

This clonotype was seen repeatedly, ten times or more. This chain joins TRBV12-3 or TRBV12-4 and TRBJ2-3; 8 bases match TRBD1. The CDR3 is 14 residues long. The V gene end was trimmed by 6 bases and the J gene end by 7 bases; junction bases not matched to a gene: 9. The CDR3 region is CASSQGQGVHTQYF. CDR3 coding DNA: TGTGCCAGCAGCCAAGGACAGGGTGTTCATACGCAGTATTTT.

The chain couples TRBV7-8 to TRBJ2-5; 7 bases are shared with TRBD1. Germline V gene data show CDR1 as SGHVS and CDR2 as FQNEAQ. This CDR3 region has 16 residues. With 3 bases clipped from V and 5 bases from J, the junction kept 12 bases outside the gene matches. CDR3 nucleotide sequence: TGTGCCAGCAGCTTTACGGGACAGCTCCTTTTCGAGACCCAGTACTTC. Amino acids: CASSFTGQLLFETQYF. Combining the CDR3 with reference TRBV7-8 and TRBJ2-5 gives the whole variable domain GAGVSQSPRYKVAKRGQDVALRCDPISGHVSLFWYQQALGQGPEFLTYFQNEAQLDKSGLPSDRFFAERPEGSVSTLKIQRTQQEDSAVYLCASSFTGQLLFETQYFGPGTRLLVL.

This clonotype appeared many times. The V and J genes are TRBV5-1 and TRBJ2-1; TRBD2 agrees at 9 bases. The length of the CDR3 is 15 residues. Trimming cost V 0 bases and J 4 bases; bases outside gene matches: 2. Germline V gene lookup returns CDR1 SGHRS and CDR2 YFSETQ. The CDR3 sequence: CASSLGSGRYNEQFF. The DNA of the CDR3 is TGCGCCAGCAGCTTGGGCAGCGGGAGGTACAATGAGCAGTTCTTC.

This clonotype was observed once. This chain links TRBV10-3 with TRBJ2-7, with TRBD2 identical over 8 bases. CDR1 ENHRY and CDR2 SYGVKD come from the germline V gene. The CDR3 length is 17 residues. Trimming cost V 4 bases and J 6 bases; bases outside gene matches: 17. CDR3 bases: TGTGCCATCAGTGCGGGGGCTAGCGGGTCCCGAGGCTCCGAGCAGTACTTC. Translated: CAISAGASGSRGSEQYF.

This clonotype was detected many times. CDR3 DNA: TGTGCCAGCAGTCCTAACTACGAGCAGTACTTC. Translated, it gives CASSPNYEQYF. V usage is TRBV28 and J usage is TRBJ2-7; unclear D gene. Trimming left V 5 bases short and J 3 bases short, with 5 bases between. Germline CDR1 reads MDHEN; CDR2 reads SYDVKM. The CDR3 covers 11 residues.

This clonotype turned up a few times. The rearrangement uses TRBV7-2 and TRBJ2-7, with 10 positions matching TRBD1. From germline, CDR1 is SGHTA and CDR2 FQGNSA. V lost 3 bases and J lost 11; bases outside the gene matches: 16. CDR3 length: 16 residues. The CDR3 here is CASSFSRGTGDDEEYF. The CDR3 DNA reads TGTGCCAGCAGCTTTTCCCGGGGGACAGGGGATGATGAGGAGTACTTC. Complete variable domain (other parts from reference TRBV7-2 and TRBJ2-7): GAGVSQSPSNKVTEKGKDVELRCDPISGHTALYWYRQSLGQGLEFLIYFQGNSAPDKSGLPSDRFSAERTGGSVSTLTIQRTQQEDSAVYLCASSFSRGTGDDEEYFGPGTRLTVT.

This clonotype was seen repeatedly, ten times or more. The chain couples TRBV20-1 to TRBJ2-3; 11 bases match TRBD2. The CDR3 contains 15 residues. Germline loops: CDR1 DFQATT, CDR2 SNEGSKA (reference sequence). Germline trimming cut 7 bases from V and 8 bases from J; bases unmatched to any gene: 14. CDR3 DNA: TGCAGTGAGCTGGGACTAGCGGATGGCGGGGGTACGCAGTATTTT. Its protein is CSELGLADGGGTQYF.

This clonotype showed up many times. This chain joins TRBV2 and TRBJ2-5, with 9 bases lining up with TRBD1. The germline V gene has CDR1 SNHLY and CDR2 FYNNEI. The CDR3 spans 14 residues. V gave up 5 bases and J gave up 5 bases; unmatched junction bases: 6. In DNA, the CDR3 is TGTGCCAGCAGTACAGGGGGCGAGTGGGAGACCCAGTACTTC. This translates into CASSTGGEWETQYF.

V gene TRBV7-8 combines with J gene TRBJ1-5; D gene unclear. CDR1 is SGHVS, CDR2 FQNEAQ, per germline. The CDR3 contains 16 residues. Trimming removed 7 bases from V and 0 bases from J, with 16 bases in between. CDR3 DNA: TGTGCCAGCAATTCAGGAGAGGGTTATAGCAATCAGCCCCAGCATTTT. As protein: CASNSGEGYSNQPQHF.

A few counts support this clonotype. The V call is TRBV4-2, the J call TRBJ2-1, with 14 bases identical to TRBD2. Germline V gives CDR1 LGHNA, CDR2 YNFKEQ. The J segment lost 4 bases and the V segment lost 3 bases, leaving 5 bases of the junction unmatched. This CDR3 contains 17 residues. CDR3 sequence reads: CASSQGTSGRVYNEQFF. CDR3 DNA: TGTGCCAGCAGCCAGGGGACTAGCGGGAGAGTATACAATGAGCAGTTCTTC.

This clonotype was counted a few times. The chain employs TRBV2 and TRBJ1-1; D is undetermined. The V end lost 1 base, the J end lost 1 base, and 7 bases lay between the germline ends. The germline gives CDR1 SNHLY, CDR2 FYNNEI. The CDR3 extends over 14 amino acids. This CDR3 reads CASSEGATNTEAFF. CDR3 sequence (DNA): TGTGCCAGCAGTGAAGGCGCCACGAACACTGAAGCTTTCTTT.

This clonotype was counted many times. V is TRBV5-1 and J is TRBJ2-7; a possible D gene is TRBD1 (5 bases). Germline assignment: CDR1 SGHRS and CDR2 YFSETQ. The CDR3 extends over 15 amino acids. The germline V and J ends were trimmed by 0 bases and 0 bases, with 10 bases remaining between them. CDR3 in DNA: TGCGCCAGCAGCTTGGATGAGACAGTCTCCTACGAGCAGTACTTC. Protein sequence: CASSLDETVSYEQYF.

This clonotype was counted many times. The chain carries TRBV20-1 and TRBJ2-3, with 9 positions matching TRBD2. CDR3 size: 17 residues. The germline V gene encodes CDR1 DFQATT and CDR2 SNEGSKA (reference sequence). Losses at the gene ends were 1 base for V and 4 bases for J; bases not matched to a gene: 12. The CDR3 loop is CSARGLPDSGSADTQYF. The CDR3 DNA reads TGCAGTGCTAGAGGTCTCCCGGATAGCGGGAGTGCAGATACGCAGTATTTT.

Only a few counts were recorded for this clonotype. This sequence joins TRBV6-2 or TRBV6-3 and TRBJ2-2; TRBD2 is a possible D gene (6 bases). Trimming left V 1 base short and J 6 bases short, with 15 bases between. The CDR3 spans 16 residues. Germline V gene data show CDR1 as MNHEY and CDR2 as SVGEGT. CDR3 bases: TGTGCCAGCAGTTACTTATCCAGGCCGGGGGCCGGGGAGCTGTTTTTT. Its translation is CASSYLSRPGAGELFF.

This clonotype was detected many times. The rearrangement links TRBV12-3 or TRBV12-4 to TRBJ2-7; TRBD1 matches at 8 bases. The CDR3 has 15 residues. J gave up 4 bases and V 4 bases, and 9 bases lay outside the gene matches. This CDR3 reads CASSSVDRGSYEQYF. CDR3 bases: TGTGCCAGCAGTTCGGTTGACAGGGGATCATACGAGCAGTACTTC.

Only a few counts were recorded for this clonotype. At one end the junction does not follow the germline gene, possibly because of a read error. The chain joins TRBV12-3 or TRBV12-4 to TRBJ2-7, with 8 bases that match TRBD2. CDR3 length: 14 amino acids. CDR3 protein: CASSIAGLNSEQYF. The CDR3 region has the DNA TGTGCCAGCAGTATAGCGGGACTGAACTCCGAGCAGTACTTC.

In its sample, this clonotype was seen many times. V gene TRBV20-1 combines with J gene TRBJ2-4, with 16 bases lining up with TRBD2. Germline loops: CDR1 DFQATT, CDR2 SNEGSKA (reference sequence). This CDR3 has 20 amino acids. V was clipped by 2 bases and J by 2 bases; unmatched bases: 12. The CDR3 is CSARSLGTSGRAEPKNIQYF. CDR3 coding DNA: TGCAGTGCTAGAAGCCTTGGGACTAGCGGGAGGGCTGAACCCAAAAACATTCAGTACTTC.

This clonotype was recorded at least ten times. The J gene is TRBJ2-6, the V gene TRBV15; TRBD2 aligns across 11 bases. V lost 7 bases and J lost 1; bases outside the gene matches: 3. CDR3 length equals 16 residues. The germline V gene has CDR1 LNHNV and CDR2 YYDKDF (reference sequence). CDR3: CATIGTSGSGANVLTF. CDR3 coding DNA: TGTGCCACCATCGGGACTAGCGGATCTGGGGCCAACGTCCTGACTTTC. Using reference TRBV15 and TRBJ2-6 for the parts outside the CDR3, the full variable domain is DAMVIQNPRYQVTQFGKPVTLSCSQTLNHNVMYWYQQKSSQAPKLLFHYYDKDFNNEADTPDNFQSRRPNTSFCFLDIRSPGLGDTAMYLCATIGTSGSGANVLTFGAGSRLTVL.

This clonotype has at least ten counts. CDR3 DNA: TGTGCCAGCAGCGTAGTAGAGGGGGTCGAGCAGTACTTC. Translating it yields CASSVVEGVEQYF. The chain links TRBV9 to TRBJ2-7; D might be TRBD1 (6 bases). The CDR3 spans 13 residues. From germline, CDR1 is SGDLS and CDR2 YYNGEE. V was cut by 0 bases and J by 6 bases, with 10 bases left in between.